The 9 T cell receptor beta chains listed next were all sequenced from one sample in a study of blood T cell repertoires in COVID-19. Profiling relied on immunoSEQ multiplex PCR, and the TCRdb table lists in-frame clones only, not all of them. The table shows a few hundred thousand clones, with 80% to 90% occurring only once. Material: peripheral blood. The receptors were sampled from a man aged 35 to 55 with acute or convalescent COVID-19.

In nucleotides, the CDR3 is TGTGCCAGCAGCTTGGACGGACAGAGTAAAACCTATGGCTACACCTTC. It translates to CASSLDGQSKTYGYTF. The chain has TRBV5-4 and TRBJ1-2, with D perhaps matching TRBD1 (6 bases). Germline V gene lookup returns CDR1 SGHNT and CDR2 YYREEE (reference sequence). V lost 0 bases to trimming and J lost 4 bases, with 16 bases between them. The length of the CDR3 is 16 residues.

This chain connects TRBV29-1 to TRBJ1-2, with D perhaps matching TRBD1 (6 bases). Looked up from germline, CDR1 is SQVTM and CDR2 is ANQGSEA. This CDR3 region has 13 residues. Trimming took 3 bases from V and 6 from J, leaving 14 bases between them. The CDR3 DNA reads TGCAGCGTTGATATAGCAGGGGCGGATGGCTACACCTTC. Protein sequence: CSVDIAGADGYTF.

The CDR3 bases are TGTGCCAGCAGCTTAAGCAGGGTTTGGCAGGGCTACACCTTC. Protein sequence: CASSLSRVWQGYTF. This chain uses TRBV7-9 with TRBJ1-2, with D tentatively TRBD1 (5 bases). V was clipped by 2 bases and J by 8 bases, with 15 bases between them. This CDR3 is built from 14 residues. Germline CDR1 is SEHNR and CDR2 is FQNEAQ (reference sequence).

The chain joins TRBV27 to TRBJ1-4; D ambiguous. V was clipped by 4 bases and J by 0 bases, with 12 bases between them. The CDR3 consists of 16 residues. Germline V gene data show CDR1 as MNHEY and CDR2 as SMNVEV (reference sequence). The CDR3 nucleotides are TGTGCCAGCAGTTCCCGTTGGGGAGCAACTAATGAAAAACTGTTTTTT. Its protein is CASSSRWGATNEKLFF.

The chain combines TRBV7-3 with TRBJ1-1, with 7 bases that match TRBD1. Unmatched junction bases numbered 5, after V lost 6 bases and J lost 1 base. This CDR3 spans 14 amino acids. The germline CDR1 and CDR2 sequences are SGHTA and FQGTGA. The CDR3 sequence is CASRLDRSNTEAFF. The CDR3 nucleotides are TGTGCCAGCAGACTGGACAGGTCGAACACTGAAGCTTTCTTT.

V is TRBV6-5 and J is TRBJ1-1; D is perhaps TRBD1 (5 bases). V shed 10 bases and J shed 2 bases, with 14 bases lying between them. From germline, CDR1 is MNHEY and CDR2 SVGAGI. The CDR3 length is 13 residues. The CDR3 region is CANEQDPNTEAFF. Written as DNA, the CDR3 is TGTGCCAACGAACAGGACCCAAACACTGAAGCTTTCTTT.

This rearrangement joins TRBV5-1 to TRBJ1-4; D is ambiguous. This CDR3 is built from 15 residues. V lost 1 base and J 5 bases, leaving 12 bases between the germline ends. The V gene's germline CDR1 is SGHRS and CDR2 YFSETQ. DNA for the CDR3: TGCGCCAGCAGCTTGTTGGCAGAACCGAATGAAAAACTGTTTTTT. This gives the protein CASSLLAEPNEKLFF.

J is TRBJ2-2 and V is TRBV29-1, with 7 bases aligning to TRBD2. J gave up 6 bases and V 4 bases, and 14 bases lay outside the gene matches. The CDR3 spans 16 residues. Germline CDR1 reads SQVTM; CDR2 reads ANQGSEA. CDR3 sequence reads: CSVGWPGRGIAGELFF. CDR3 nucleotide sequence: TGCAGCGTTGGCTGGCCTGGGAGGGGAATCGCCGGGGAGCTGTTTTTT.

J is TRBJ1-3 and V is TRBV6-5; the D is unclear. CDR1 MNHEY and CDR2 SVGAGI come from the germline V gene. The CDR3 extends over 12 amino acids. Deletions cut 8 bases from V and 7 bases from J, with 12 bases between. CDR3 nucleotides: TGTGCCAGCGGGCAGGTTAGGAACACCATATATTTT. This gives the protein CASGQVRNTIYF.